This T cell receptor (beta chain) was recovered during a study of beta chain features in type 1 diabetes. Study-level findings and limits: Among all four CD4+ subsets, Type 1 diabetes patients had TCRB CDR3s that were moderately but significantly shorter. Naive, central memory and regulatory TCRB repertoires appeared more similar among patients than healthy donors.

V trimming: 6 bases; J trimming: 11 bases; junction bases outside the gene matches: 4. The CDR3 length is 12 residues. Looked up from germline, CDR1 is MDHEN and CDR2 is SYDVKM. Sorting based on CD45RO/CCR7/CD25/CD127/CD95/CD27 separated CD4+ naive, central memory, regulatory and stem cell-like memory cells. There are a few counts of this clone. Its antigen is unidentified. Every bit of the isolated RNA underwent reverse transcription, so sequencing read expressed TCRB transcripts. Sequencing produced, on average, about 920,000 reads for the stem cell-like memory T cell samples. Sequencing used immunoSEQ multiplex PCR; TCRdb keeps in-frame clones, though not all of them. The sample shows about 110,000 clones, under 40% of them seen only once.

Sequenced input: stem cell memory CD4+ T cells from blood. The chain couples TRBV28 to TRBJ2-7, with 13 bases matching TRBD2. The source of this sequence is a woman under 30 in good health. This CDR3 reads CASRTSGRREYF. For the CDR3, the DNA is TGTGCCAGCAGGACTAGCGGGAGGAGGGAGTACTTC.